One T cell receptor (beta chain) is described in this entry. Its specificity is not known. Method: immunoSEQ multiplex PCR; TCRdb's copy keeps in-frame clones and lacks some. The sample has about 13,000 clones; around 68% are singletons. This sample stems from a study of tumor-infiltrating lymphocytes in localized non-small cell lung cancer. Study in general: Each patient gave resected tumor and non-adjacent uninvolved lung tissue. Study findings and constraints: TCR sequencing covered a subset of patients with enough tissue. No T-cell fraction difference was seen between IM1 and IM2 tumors.

The CDR3 totals 12 residues. V was cut by 5 bases and J by 4 bases, with 8 bases left in between. Germline CDR1 and CDR2: SEHNR and FQNEAQ (reference sequence). Sequenced sample: lung tumor tissue. The receptor comes from a human donor with non-small cell lung cancer. The genes are TRBV7-9 and TRBJ1-2, with D hard to call. CDR3: CASSTEGYGYTF. The CDR3, as DNA: TGTGCCAGCAGCACCGAGGGCTATGGCTACACCTTC.